Listed below are T cell receptor beta chains from one sample, sequenced in a study of OX40 agonist ivuxolimab in advanced cancers. TCRdb keeps only in-frame clones here, not all; method: immunoSEQ multiplex PCR. Among about 72,000 clones listed, just over 90% were seen once. Specimen: CD4+ or CD8+ T cells sorted from blood, collected in a trial of the OX40 agonist ivuxolimab. The origin of the receptors is an adult with an advanced solid tumor such as melanoma, head and neck, liver or kidney cancer. Both conserved end residues are part of each CDR3. D genes are given only for firm matches. Expanded clones get a size class; other rows say once, few or many, or leave the size out.

cdr3_aa,cdr3_nt,j_call,clone_size,v_call,d_call
CASSDSLPVRTSGGNSYNEQFF,TGTGCCAGCAGTGACTCACTCCCCGTTAGGACTAGCGGGGGAAATTCCTACAATGAGCAGTTCTTC,TRBJ2-1,once,TRBV6-4,TRBD2
CASSIGFGKTNTGELFF,TGTGCCAGTAGTATCGGATTTGGGAAAACGAACACCGGGGAGCTGTTTTTT,TRBJ2-2,-,TRBV19,-
CASSPHPQGYYGYTF,TGTGCCAGCAGCCCGCACCCTCAGGGCTACTATGGCTACACCTTC,TRBJ1-2,-,TRBV7-3,-
CASSLGSGRRDEQFF,TGTGCCAGCAGTTTGGGGTCAGGGAGACGGGATGAGCAGTTCTTC,TRBJ2-1,-,TRBV28,-
CASSPSGSGNTEAFF,TGTGCCAGCAGCCCGTCGGGGTCAGGGAACACTGAAGCTTTCTTT,TRBJ1-1,medium-sized,TRBV13,-
CASSHRVFTDTQYF,TGTGCCAGCAGTCACCGGGTTTTCACAGATACGCAGTATTTT,TRBJ2-3,-,TRBV6-1,-
CASSDQSGRELFF,TGTGCCAGCAGTGACCAATCGGGGAGAGAACTGTTTTTT,TRBJ1-4,-,TRBV25-1,-
CASSSDPQGLFDYGYTF,TGTGCCAGCAGCTCGGACCCACAGGGTCTTTTCGACTATGGCTACACCTTC,TRBJ1-2,-,TRBV7-8,-
CASSQGELAGEFSYNEQFF,TGCGCCAGCAGCCAAGGTGAGCTAGCGGGGGAATTCTCCTACAATGAGCAGTTCTTC,TRBJ2-1,-,TRBV4-1,TRBD2
CASSPAGEVVDEQYF,TGTGCCAGCAGTCCGGCAGGGGAGGTTGTGGACGAGCAGTACTTC,TRBJ2-7,-,TRBV13,-
CASSFRNRVYEQYF,TGTGCCAGCAGCTTCAGGAACAGGGTCTACGAGCAGTACTTC,TRBJ2-7,-,TRBV5-6,-
CASSYSRGEYEQYF,TGTGCCAGCAGCTACTCCAGGGGAGAGTACGAGCAGTACTTC,TRBJ2-7,-,TRBV5-4,-
CASSQGRNIANTIYF,TGCGCCAGCAGCCAAGGCCGGAATATCGCAAACACCATATATTTT,TRBJ1-3,-,TRBV4-3,-
CASSLAKSGVETQYF,TGTGCCAGCAGCTTAGCGAAGTCCGGGGTTGAGACCCAGTACTTC,TRBJ2-5,-,TRBV7-8,-
CASSSTGTSYNEQFF,TGTGCCAGCAGTTCAACCGGGACATCTTACAATGAGCAGTTCTTC,TRBJ2-1,-,TRBV27,-
CASSYTGDPSGANVLTF,TGTGCCAGCAGCTATACAGGGGACCCATCTGGGGCCAACGTCCTGACTTTC,TRBJ2-6,-,TRBV9,TRBD1
CASSQSLAGSLYEQYF,TGTGCCAGCAGCCAATCCTTAGCGGGAAGTCTCTACGAGCAGTACTTC,TRBJ2-7,-,TRBV4-2,TRBD2
CASSFTSGVQETQYF,TGTGCCAGCAGTTTTACTAGCGGAGTGCAAGAGACCCAGTACTTC,TRBJ2-5,-,TRBV6-5,TRBD2
CASSHDGRDDNEQFF,TGTGCCAGCAGCCATGATGGGCGGGACGACAATGAGCAGTTCTTC,TRBJ2-1,once,TRBV5-5,-
CASSLIPDRDGNTEAFF,TGTGCCAGCAGTCTAATTCCGGACAGGGATGGGAACACTGAAGCTTTCTTT,TRBJ1-1,once,TRBV27,TRBD1
CASRARGQSEQFF,TGTGCCAGTAGGGCCAGGGGGCAATCTGAGCAGTTCTTC,TRBJ2-1,-,TRBV19,TRBD1
CASSVLAGGMWNEQFF,TGTGCCAGCAGTGTCTTAGCGGGAGGGATGTGGAATGAGCAGTTCTTC,TRBJ2-1,-,TRBV6-4,TRBD2
CASSLAGEQETQYF,TGTGCCAGCAGTTTAGCGGGGGAACAAGAGACCCAGTACTTC,TRBJ2-5,-,TRBV6-6,TRBD2
CATSPSREQTVDGYTF,TGTGCCACCAGCCCCTCGCGCGAACAGACAGTAGATGGCTACACCTTC,TRBJ1-2,-,TRBV15,-
CASSLGSNQPQHF,TGTGCCAGCAGCTTAGGCAGCAATCAGCCCCAGCATTTT,TRBJ1-5,-,TRBV11-2,-
CASSIFSPNTGELFF,TGTGCCAGCAGCATTTTTTCCCCCAACACCGGGGAGCTGTTTTTT,TRBJ2-2,-,TRBV7-9,-
CASSEGEEPGELFF,TGTGCCAGCAGCGAAGGGGAGGAACCCGGGGAGCTGTTTTTT,TRBJ2-2,-,TRBV9,-
CASSLDRDYGNTIYF,TGTGCCAGCAGCTTAGACAGGGATTACGGAAACACCATATATTTT,TRBJ1-3,-,TRBV7-9,-
CASSELWARNQPQHF,TGTGCCAGCAGTGAATTATGGGCCCGCAATCAGCCCCAGCATTTT,TRBJ1-5,-,TRBV6-1,-
CASSQGTEEFYGYTF,TGTGCCAGCAGCCAGGGGACCGAGGAATTCTATGGCTACACCTTC,TRBJ1-2,-,TRBV4-2,-
CASSITGANTGELFF,TGTGCCAGTAGTATCACGGGGGCGAACACCGGGGAGCTGTTTTTT,TRBJ2-2,-,TRBV19,-
CSVEGNEDEAFF,TGCAGCGTTGAGGGGAACGAAGACGAAGCTTTCTTT,TRBJ1-1,-,TRBV29-1,-
CASSFLDGEAFF,TGTGCCAGCAGTTTCCTTGACGGTGAAGCTTTCTTT,TRBJ1-1,-,TRBV6-5,-
CASSYAGTGINEQFF,TGTGCCAGCAGTTACGCCGGGACAGGCATCAATGAGCAGTTCTTC,TRBJ2-1,-,TRBV6-5,TRBD1
CASSDPPTGLETQYF,TGTGCCAGCAGTGATCCCCCGACAGGGCTGGAGACCCAGTACTTC,TRBJ2-5,-,TRBV6-1,TRBD1
CASSTGQGAGNEQFF,TGTGCCAGCAGCACGGGACAGGGGGCGGGCAATGAGCAGTTCTTC,TRBJ2-1,-,TRBV9,TRBD1
CASRDREAYEQYF,TGTGCCAGCCGGGACAGGGAAGCCTACGAGCAGTACTTC,TRBJ2-7,once,TRBV7-8,TRBD1
CASSEWDNSNEQFF,TGTGCCAGCAGTGAATGGGACAACTCCAATGAGCAGTTCTTC,TRBJ2-1,-,TRBV6-1,-
CASSLKPGQLYTGELFF,TGTGCCAGCAGTCTCAAACCGGGACAGCTTTACACCGGGGAGCTGTTTTTT,TRBJ2-2,once,TRBV28,TRBD1
CASSQGGQGDYGYTF,TGCGCCAGCAGCCAAGGGGGACAGGGGGACTATGGCTACACCTTC,TRBJ1-2,-,TRBV4-3,TRBD1
CASSFLYYEQYF,TGTGCCAGCAGCTTCCTGTACTACGAGCAGTACTTC,TRBJ2-7,-,TRBV11-2,-
CASSVGGGGNQPQHF,TGTGCCAGCAGCGTCGGGGGGGGTGGGAATCAGCCCCAGCATTTT,TRBJ1-5,-,TRBV9,-
CASSVGGDPSTDTQYF,TGTGCCAGCAGCGTAGGAGGAGATCCTAGCACAGATACGCAGTATTTT,TRBJ2-3,-,TRBV9,-
CASSMGASGVEQYF,TGTGCCAGTAGTATGGGAGCAAGCGGGGTCGAGCAGTACTTC,TRBJ2-7,-,TRBV19,TRBD2
CASSSISGAESYEQYF,TGTGCCAGCAGCTCTATCTCAGGGGCTGAGTCCTACGAGCAGTACTTC,TRBJ2-7,-,TRBV7-9,-
CASSHEETQYF,TGCGCCAGCAGTCACGAGGAGACCCAGTACTTC,TRBJ2-5,once,TRBV23-1,-
CASSLRFEPSNQPQHF,TGTGCCAGCAGTTTGAGGTTTGAACCAAGCAATCAGCCCCAGCATTTT,TRBJ1-5,once,TRBV28,-
CASSIGFTEAFF,TGTGCCAGTAGTATAGGGTTCACTGAAGCTTTCTTT,TRBJ1-1,-,TRBV19,-
CASSASGFSTDTQYF,TGTGCCAGCAGCGCGTCCGGATTTAGCACAGATACGCAGTATTTT,TRBJ2-3,-,TRBV9,-
CASSLARYTEAFF,TGTGCCAGCAGCTTGGCTAGATACACTGAAGCTTTCTTT,TRBJ1-1,-,TRBV5-4,-
CASSPSGGNTEAFF,TGTGCCAGCAGCCCTTCTGGGGGGAACACTGAAGCTTTCTTT,TRBJ1-1,-,TRBV4-2,-
CASRYGQGALYEQYF,TGTGCCAGCAGATATGGACAGGGGGCATTGTATGAGCAGTACTTC,TRBJ2-7,-,TRBV27,TRBD1
CASRPMGEVGYTF,TGTGCCAGCAGACCGATGGGGGAGGTTGGCTACACCTTC,TRBJ1-2,-,TRBV6-1,-
CSVGGYEQYF,TGCAGCGTTGGGGGCTACGAGCAGTACTTC,TRBJ2-7,-,TRBV29-1,-